This T cell receptor (beta chain) appears in the sequencing data of a study of cytomegalovirus exposure and HLA in healthy donors. The PCR ran on 60 Vbeta and 13 Jbeta primers. Sequenced by immunoSEQ multiplex PCR; TCRdb stores in-frame clones only, minus some. The table lists over 100,000 clones, about 70% of them singletons, with 8.7% in the top ten. The CDR3 length is 16 residues. The V gene's germline CDR1 is SGHNT and CDR2 YYREEE (reference sequence). V shed 0 bases and J 5 bases; nucleotides not matched to a gene: 3. Material: PBMCs. This sequence joins TRBV5-4 and TRBJ2-5; 14 bases map to TRBD2. This TCR derives from a young man in good health and CMV-seropositive. The CDR3 region has the DNA TGTGCCAGCAGCTTGGGACTAGCGGGGGGGTATGAGACCCAGTACTTC. Its protein product is CASSLGLAGGYETQYF.